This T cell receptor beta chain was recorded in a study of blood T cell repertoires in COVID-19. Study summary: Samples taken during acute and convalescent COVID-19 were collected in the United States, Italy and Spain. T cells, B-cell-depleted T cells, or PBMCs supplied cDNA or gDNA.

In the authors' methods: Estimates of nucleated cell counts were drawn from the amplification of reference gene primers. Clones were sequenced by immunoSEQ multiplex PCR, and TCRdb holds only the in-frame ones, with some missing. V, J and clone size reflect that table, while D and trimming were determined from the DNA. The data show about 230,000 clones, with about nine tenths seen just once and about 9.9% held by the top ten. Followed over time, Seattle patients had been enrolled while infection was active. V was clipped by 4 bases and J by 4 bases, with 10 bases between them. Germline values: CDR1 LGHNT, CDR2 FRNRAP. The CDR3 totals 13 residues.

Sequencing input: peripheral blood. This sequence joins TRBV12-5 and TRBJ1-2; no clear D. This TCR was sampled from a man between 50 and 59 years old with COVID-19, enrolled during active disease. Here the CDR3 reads CASGSAGSYGYTF. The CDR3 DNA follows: TGTGCTAGTGGTTCCGCGGGTAGCTATGGCTACACCTTC.